The text below deals with one T cell receptor beta chain. Its target is not known. Trimming cost V 2 bases and J 4 bases, with 10 bases left between them. Per germline, CDR1 SGHDT and CDR2 YYEEEE. The CDR3 covers 15 residues. This entry belongs to a study of long-term antiretroviral therapy in people with HIV. Researchers report immunoSEQ v3.0 was run at survey level. The assay was immunoSEQ multiplex PCR, and TCRdb's table has in-frame clones only and misses some. The sample has approximately 20,000 clones; around 90% are singletons. Study-wide findings and caveats: Increased diversity was seen after ART, yet it remained lower than in transplant donor controls. Clones expanded before ART dominated the repertoire at all time points.

At least two post-ART and at least one pre-ART PBMC sample were available for each donor. V gene TRBV5-6 combines with J gene TRBJ2-6; no clear D. The clonotype originates from a young man with HIV. Specimen: unsorted PBMCs, collected 2.1 years after starting antiretroviral therapy. The CDR3 loop is CASSLTIPGANVLTF. CDR3 coding DNA: TGTGCCAGCAGCTTAACCATACCCGGGGCCAACGTCCTGACTTTC.